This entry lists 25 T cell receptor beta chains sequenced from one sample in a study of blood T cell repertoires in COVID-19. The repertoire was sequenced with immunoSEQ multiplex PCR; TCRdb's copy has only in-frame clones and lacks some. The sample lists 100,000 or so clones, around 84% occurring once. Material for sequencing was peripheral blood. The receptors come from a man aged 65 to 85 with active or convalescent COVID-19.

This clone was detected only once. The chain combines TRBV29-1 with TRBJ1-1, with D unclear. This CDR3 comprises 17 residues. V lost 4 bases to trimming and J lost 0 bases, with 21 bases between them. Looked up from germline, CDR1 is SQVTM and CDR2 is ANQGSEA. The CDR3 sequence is CSVGGRNALEMNTEAFF. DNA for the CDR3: TGCAGCGTTGGAGGGAGGAACGCCCTGGAAATGAACACTGAAGCTTTCTTT.

CDR3: CASSLEGARNEQFF. CDR3 nucleotides: TGTGCCAGCAGCTTGGAGGGGGCGAGGAATGAGCAGTTCTTC. The chain uses TRBV5-4 and TRBJ2-1; 7 bases are shared with TRBD1. The CDR3 totals 14 residues. Germline CDR1 is SGHNT and CDR2 is YYREEE (reference sequence). The V gene end was trimmed by 0 bases and the J gene end by 7 bases; junction bases not matched to a gene: 4.

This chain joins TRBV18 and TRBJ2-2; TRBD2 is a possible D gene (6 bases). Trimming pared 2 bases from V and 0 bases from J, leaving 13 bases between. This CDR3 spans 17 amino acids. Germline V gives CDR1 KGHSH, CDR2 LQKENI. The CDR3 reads CASSPKRDSANTGELFF. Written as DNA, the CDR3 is TGTGCCAGCTCACCAAAAAGGGACTCTGCGAACACCGGGGAGCTGTTTTTT.

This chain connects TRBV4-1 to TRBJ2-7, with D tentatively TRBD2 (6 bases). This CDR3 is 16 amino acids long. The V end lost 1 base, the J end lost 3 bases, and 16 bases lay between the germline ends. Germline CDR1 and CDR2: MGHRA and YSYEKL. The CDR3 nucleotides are TGCGCCAGCAGCCAAGGTGCCGGGACTCAGATCTACGAGCAGTACTTC. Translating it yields CASSQGAGTQIYEQYF.

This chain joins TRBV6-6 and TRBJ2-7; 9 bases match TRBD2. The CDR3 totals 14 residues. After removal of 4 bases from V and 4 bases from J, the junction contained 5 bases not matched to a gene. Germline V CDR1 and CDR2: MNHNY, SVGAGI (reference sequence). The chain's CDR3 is CASSCGGGAYEQYF. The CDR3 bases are TGTGCCAGCAGTTGCGGCGGGGGGGCGTACGAGCAGTACTTC.

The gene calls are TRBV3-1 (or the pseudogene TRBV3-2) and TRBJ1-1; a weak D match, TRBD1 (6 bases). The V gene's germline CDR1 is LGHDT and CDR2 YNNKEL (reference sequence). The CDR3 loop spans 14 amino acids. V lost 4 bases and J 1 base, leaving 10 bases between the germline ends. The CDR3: CASSPTGANTEAFF. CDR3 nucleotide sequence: TGTGCCAGCAGCCCGACAGGAGCGAACACTGAAGCTTTCTTT.

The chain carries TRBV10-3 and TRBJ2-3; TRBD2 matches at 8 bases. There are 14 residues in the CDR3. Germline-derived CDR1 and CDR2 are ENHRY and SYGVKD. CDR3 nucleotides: TGTGGGGCCACGGGAGCGGGGGCAAGGGATACGCAGTATTTT. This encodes CGATGAGARDTQYF.

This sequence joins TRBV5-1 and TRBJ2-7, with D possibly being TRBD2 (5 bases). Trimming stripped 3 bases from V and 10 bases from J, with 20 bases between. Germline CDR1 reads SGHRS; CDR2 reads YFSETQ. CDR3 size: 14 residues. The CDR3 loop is CASSSGNPTIPQYF. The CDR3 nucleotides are TGCGCCAGCAGCTCCGGGAATCCAACGATTCCTCAGTACTTC.

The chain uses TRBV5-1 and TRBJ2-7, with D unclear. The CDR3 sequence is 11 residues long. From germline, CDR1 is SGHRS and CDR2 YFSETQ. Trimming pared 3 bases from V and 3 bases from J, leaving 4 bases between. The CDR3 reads CASSSGYEQYF. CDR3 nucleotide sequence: TGCGCCAGCAGCTCCGGCTACGAGCAGTACTTC.

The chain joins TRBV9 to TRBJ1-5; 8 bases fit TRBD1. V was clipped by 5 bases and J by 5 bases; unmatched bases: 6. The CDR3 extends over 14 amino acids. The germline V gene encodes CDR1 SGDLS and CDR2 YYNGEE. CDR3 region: CASSSGQGYQPQHF. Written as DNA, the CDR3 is TGTGCCAGCAGTTCTGGACAGGGCTATCAGCCCCAGCATTTT.

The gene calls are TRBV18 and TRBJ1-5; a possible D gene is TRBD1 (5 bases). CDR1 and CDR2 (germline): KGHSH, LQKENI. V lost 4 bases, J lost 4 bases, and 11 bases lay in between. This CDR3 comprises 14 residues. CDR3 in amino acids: CASSRDPGNQPQHF. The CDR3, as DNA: TGTGCCAGCTCACGTGATCCAGGGAATCAGCCCCAGCATTTT.

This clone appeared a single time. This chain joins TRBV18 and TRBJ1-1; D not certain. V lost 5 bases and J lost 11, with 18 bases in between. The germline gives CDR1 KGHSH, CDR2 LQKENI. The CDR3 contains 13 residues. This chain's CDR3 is CASSAQEAHEAFF. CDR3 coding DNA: TGTGCCAGCTCAGCCCAGGAGGCGCACGAGGCTTTCTTT.

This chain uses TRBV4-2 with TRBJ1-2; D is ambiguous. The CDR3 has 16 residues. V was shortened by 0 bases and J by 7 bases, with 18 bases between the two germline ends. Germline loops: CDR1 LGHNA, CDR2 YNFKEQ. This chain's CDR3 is CASSQDPFSVSGGYTF. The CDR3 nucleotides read TGTGCCAGCAGCCAAGACCCTTTTTCGGTATCAGGTGGCTACACCTTC.

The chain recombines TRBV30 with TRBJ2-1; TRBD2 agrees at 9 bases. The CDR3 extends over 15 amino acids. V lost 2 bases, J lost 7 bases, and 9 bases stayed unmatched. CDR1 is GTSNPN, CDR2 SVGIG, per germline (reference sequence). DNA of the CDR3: TGTGCCTGGAGTACCCCCAGCGGGGGGACGAATGAGCAGTTCTTC. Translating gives CAWSTPSGGTNEQFF.

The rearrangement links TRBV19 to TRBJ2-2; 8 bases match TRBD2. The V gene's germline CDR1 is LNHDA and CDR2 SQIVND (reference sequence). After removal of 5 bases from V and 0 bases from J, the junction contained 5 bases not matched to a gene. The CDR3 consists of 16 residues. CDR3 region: CASSSRGGTNTGELFF. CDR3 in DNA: TGTGCCAGTAGTTCCCGCGGGGGGACGAACACCGGGGAGCTGTTTTTT.

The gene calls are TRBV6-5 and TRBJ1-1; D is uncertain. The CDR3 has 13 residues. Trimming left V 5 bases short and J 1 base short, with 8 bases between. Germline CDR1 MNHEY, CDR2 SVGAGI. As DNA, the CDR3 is TGTGCCAGCAGTATGAGACAGAACACTGAAGCTTTCTTT. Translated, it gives CASSMRQNTEAFF.

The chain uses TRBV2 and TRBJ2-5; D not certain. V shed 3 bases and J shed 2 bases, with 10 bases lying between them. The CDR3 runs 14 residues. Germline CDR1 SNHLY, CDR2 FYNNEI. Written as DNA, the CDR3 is TGTGCCAGCAGTGACAGGATGAATCAAGAGACCCAGTACTTC. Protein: CASSDRMNQETQYF.

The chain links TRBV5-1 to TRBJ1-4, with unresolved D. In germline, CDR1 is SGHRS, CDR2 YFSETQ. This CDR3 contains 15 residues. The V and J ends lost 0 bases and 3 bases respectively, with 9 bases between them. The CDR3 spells CASSLGGKANEKLFF. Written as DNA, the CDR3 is TGCGCCAGCAGCTTGGGAGGGAAAGCTAATGAAAAACTGTTTTTT.

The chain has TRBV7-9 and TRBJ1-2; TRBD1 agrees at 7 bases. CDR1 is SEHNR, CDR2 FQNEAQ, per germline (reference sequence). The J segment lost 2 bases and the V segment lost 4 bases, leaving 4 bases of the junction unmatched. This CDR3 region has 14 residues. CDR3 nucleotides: TGTGCCAGCAGCTACACAGGGGTCAACTATGGCTACACCTTC. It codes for CASSYTGVNYGYTF. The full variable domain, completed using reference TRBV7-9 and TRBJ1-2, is DTGVSQNPRHKITKRGQNVTFRCDPISEHNRLYWYRQTLGQGPEFLTYFQNEAQLEKSRLLSDRFSAERPKGSFSTLEIQRTEQGDSAMYLCASSYTGVNYGYTFGSGTRLTVV.

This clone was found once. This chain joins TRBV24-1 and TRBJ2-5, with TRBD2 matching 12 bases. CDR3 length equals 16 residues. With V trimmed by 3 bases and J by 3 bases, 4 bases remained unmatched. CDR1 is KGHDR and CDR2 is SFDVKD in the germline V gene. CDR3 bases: TGTGCCACCAGTGATAGGACTAGCGGGGCTAAAGAGACCCAGTACTTC. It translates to CATSDRTSGAKETQYF.

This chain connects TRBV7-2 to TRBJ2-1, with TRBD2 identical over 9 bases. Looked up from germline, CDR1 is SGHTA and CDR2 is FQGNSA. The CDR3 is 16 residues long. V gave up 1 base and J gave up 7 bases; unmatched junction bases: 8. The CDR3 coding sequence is TGTGCCAGCAGCTTAGGATTCGGACTAGCGCGAAATGAGCAGTTCTTC. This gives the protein CASSLGFGLARNEQFF. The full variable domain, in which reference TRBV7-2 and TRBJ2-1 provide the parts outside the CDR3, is GAGVSQSPSNKVTEKGKDVELRCDPISGHTALYWYRQSLGQGLEFLIYFQGNSAPDKSGLPSDRFSAERTGGSVSTLTIQRTQQEDSAVYLCASSLGFGLARNEQFFGPGTRLTVL.

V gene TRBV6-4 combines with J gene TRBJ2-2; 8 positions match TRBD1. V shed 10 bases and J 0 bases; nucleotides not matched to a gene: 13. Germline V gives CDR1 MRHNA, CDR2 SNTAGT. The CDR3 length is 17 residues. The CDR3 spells CATARDRQAANTGELFF. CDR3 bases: TGTGCCACCGCTAGGGACAGGCAAGCGGCGAACACCGGGGAGCTGTTTTTT.

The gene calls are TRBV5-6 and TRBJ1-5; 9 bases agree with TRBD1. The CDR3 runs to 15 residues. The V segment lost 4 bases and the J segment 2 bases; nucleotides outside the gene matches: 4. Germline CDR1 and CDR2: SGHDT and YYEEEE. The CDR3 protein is CASSTWDRGNQPQHF. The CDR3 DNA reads TGTGCCAGCAGCACCTGGGACAGGGGCAATCAGCCCCAGCATTTT.

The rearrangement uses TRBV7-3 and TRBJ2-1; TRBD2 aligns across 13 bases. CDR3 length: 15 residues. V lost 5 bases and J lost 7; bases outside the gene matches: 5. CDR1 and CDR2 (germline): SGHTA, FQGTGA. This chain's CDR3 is CASSQGLAGRNEQFF. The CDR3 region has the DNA TGTGCCAGCAGCCAGGGACTAGCGGGGCGGAATGAGCAGTTCTTC.

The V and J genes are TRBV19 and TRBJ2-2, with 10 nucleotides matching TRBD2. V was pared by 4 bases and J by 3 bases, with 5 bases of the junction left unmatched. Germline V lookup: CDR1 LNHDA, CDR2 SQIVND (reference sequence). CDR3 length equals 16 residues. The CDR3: CASSRGLAGDTGELFF. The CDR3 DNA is TGTGCCAGTAGTAGAGGGCTAGCGGGGGACACCGGGGAGCTGTTTTTT.